The 3 T cell receptor beta chains given below trace back to one sample, sequenced in a study of Ad26.COV2.S vaccination and SARS-CoV-2 variants. The treatment here: roughly 20 received Ad26.COV2.S at low or high dose, single or two shots; roughly 5 received placebo; per-sample allocation not given. Repertoires come from day 63 after the first vaccine or placebo injection. The assay was immunoSEQ multiplex PCR, and TCRdb's table has in-frame clones only and misses some. The sample yields 200,000 to 250,000 clones, approximately 87% seen once. Source: peripheral blood, taken in a trial of Ad26.COV2.S vaccine versus placebo. The receptors here all came from a person between 18 and 59 years old who received the Ad26.COV2.S COVID-19 vaccine or a placebo.

The chain links TRBV15 to TRBJ2-7; 8 positions match TRBD1. V gave up 4 bases and J gave up 0 bases; unmatched junction bases: 5. This CDR3 has 15 amino acids. Germline V gives CDR1 LNHNV, CDR2 YYDKDF (reference sequence). The CDR3 loop reads CATSTDRAGSYEQYF. DNA of the CDR3: TGTGCCACCAGCACGGACAGGGCCGGCTCCTACGAGCAGTACTTC.

This clone was observed a single time. The rearrangement joins TRBV30 to TRBJ2-1; D possibly corresponds to TRBD2 (7 bases). Trimming left V 4 bases short and J 8 bases short, with 12 bases between. Germline lookup yields CDR1 GTSNPN and CDR2 SVGIG (reference sequence). The CDR3 consists of 12 residues. The CDR3 DNA reads as TGTGCCTGGACAGGGGAGGGCGATGAGCAGTTCTTC. Translation gives CAWTGEGDEQFF.

This clone was observed a single time. This chain joins TRBV30 and TRBJ2-4; 7 positions match TRBD1. The ends lost 3 bases at V and 1 base at J; junction bases unmatched: 6. CDR1 and CDR2 (germline): GTSNPN, SVGIG (reference sequence). The CDR3 length is 15 residues. The CDR3 DNA follows: TGTGCCTGGAGAGACAGGGTAACGGCCAAAAACATTCAGTACTTC. Its protein product is CAWRDRVTAKNIQYF.